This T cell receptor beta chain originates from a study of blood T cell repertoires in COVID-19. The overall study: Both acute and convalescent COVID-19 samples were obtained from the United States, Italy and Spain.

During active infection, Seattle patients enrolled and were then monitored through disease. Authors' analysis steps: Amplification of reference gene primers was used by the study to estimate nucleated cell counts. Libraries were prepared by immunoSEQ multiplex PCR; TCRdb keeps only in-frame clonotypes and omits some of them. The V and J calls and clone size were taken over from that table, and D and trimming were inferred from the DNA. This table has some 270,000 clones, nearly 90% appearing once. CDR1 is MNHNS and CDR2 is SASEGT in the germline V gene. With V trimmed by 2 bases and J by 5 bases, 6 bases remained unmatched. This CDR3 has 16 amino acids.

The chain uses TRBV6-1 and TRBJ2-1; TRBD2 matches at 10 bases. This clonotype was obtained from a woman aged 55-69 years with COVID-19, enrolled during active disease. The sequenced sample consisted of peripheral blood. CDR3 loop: CASSEFALAGNNEQFF. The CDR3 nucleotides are TGTGCCAGCAGTGAATTTGCACTAGCGGGGAACAATGAGCAGTTCTTC.